The entry below gives a single TCR beta chain sequence along with its context. As yet, its antigen is unknown. Produced via immunoSEQ multiplex PCR; TCRdb's table is partial and in-frame only. The table shows over a million clones, with approximately 98.5% occurring only once. Those who donated, Caucasian adults without exception, all lived in Nashville, Tennessee. These data come from a study of shared clonotypes between healthy human individuals. Overall study: Plates per donor: three CD4 naive, three CD4 memory, two CD8 naive, one CD8 memory.

Study-wide results and caveats: Incomplete sequencing of sorted subsets was indicated by rarefaction despite large depth.

The CDR3 runs 15 residues. The germline V gene encodes CDR1 SGDLS and CDR2 YYNGEE. The V gene lost 3 bases and the J gene lost 4 bases, with 14 bases spanning the gap. The J gene is TRBJ1-3, the V gene TRBV9; D possibly corresponds to TRBD1 (6 bases). This TCR was recovered from a man aged 25 to 40 in good health. Sample: naive CD4+ T cells sorted from blood. Subset of the sample: CD45RA+ positively selected. The CDR3 protein is CASSADPGQGNTIYF. The CDR3, as DNA: TGTGCCAGCAGCGCCGACCCGGGACAAGGAAACACCATATATTTT.